This T cell receptor beta chain was captured in a study of cytomegalovirus exposure and HLA in healthy donors. At the level of the study: Most genotyped donors, approximately 77% of around 370, had Caucasian-associated genetic ancestry. Study-level results: It has been reported that TCR beta sequences accurately predicted the HLA-A and HLA-B alleles of most subjects. A list of approximately 150 TCR beta chains associated with cytomegalovirus was given. It was only CMV serostatus that was available as immune exposure information.

Amplification used 60 Vbeta primers and 13 Jbeta primers. Clones were sequenced by immunoSEQ multiplex PCR, and TCRdb holds only the in-frame ones, with some missing. The table has fewer than 250,000 clones, roughly 80% seen once. A remark on this clone: What it binds is unknown.

The CDR3 is 16 amino acids. Looked up from germline, CDR1 is WNHNN and CDR2 is SYGVQD (reference sequence). V dropped 2 bases and J dropped 7; count of bases not matched to a gene: 11. Sequencing used PBMCs. The TCR sequence derives from a girl aged 2 to 10 in good health and CMV-seronegative. J is TRBJ2-1 and V is TRBV10-1; 7 bases map to TRBD1. The CDR3 region has the DNA TGCGCCAGCAGTGAGAGCGGACAGGTTGCTCGGAATGAGCAGTTCTTC. Translating gives CASSESGQVARNEQFF.